The clone carrying this T cell receptor beta chain counts as medium-sized. The antigen is not known. Template material for each sample was 600 to 750 ng of bulk tumor genomic DNA. Several far-apart biopsies were taken per primary tumor during surgery. Curative surgery was performed on patients who had untreated, newly diagnosed non-small cell lung cancer. There were 15 donors in total. They were all newly diagnosed non-small cell lung cancer patients undergoing surgery with curative intent. Using 32 V and 13 J primers, multiplex PCR amplified TCR beta CDR3. MiXCR was run by TCRdb on the multiplex PCR reads, yielding one entry per CDR3 protein. The sample has about 11,000 distinct CDR3 sequences, around 21% seen once. The record originates from a study of immune heterogeneity within non-small cell lung tumors. Trimming shortened V by 5 bases and J by 8 bases, and 18 bases separated the two germline ends. The germline gives CDR1 LNHDA, CDR2 SQIVND (reference sequence). This CDR3 is 15 amino acids long.

Findings of the study overall: Local tumor mutational burden and local T-cell repertoire clonality showed a moderate significant correlation, R 0.3 to 0.4. Identical dominant CDR3 beta clonotypes spanned tumor sites within a patient, beside site-unique high-frequency clones. Largely, high-frequency T-cell receptor beta clonotypes differed from one individual patient to another.

The specimen was lung tumor tissue. This chain links TRBV19 with TRBJ1-4, with D maybe TRBD1 (6 bases). The clonotype originates from a man in his sixties with non-small cell lung cancer. The CDR3 coding sequence is TGTGCCAGTAGTCCAGGGGAGGCCTATGGGGAAAAACTGTTTTTT. Translated: CASSPGEAYGEKLFF.